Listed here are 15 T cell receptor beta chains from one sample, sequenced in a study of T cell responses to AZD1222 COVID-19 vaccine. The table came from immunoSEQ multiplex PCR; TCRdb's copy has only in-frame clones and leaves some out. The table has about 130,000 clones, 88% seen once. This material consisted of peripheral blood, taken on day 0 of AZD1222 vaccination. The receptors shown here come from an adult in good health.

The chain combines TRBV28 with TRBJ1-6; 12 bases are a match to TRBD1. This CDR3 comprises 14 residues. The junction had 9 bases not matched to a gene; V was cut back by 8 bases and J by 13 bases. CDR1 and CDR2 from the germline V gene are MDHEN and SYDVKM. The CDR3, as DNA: TGTGCCAGCTCCATGGGGACAGGGGGCCAGCCCCTCCACTTT. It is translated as CASSMGTGGQPLHF.

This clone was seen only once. The CDR3 loop reads CAWTSGQWGSPLHF. DNA of the CDR3: TGTGCCTGGACATCGGGGCAGTGGGGTTCACCCCTCCACTTT. The genes are TRBV30 and TRBJ1-6; TRBD1 is a possible D gene (5 bases). This CDR3 is built from 14 residues. V gave up 4 bases and J gave up 9 bases, with 16 bases separating them. CDR1 is GTSNPN, CDR2 SVGIG, per germline (reference sequence).

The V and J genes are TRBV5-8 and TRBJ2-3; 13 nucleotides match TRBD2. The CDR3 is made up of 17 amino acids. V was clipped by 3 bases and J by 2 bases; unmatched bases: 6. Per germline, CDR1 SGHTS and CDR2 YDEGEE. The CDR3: CASSSGLAGLLTDTQYF. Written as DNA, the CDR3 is TGTGCCAGCAGCTCGGGACTAGCGGGGCTACTCACAGATACGCAGTATTTT.

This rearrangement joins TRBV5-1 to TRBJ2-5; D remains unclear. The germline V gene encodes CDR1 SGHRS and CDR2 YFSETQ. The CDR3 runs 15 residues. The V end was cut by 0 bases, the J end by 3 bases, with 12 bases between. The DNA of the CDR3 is TGCGCCAGCAGCTTGGGGGTCTCTACGGAAGAGACCCAGTACTTC. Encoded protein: CASSLGVSTEETQYF.

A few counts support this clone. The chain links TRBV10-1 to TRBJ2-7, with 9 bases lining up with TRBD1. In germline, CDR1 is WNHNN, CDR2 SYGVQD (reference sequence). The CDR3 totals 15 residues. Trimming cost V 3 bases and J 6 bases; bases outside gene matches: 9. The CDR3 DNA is TGCGCCAGCAGTGATACGGGACAGGGATTTTCCGAGCAGTACTTC. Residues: CASSDTGQGFSEQYF.

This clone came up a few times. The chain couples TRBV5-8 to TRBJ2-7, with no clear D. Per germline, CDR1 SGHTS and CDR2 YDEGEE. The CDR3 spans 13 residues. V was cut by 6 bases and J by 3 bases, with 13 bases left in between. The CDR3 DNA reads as TGTGCCAGCACCTGGGGTGCGCTCTACGAGCAGTACTTC. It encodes CASTWGALYEQYF.

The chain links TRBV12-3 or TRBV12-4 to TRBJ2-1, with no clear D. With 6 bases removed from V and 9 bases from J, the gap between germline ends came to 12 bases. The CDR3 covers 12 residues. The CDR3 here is CASSPSSREQFF. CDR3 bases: TGTGCCAGCAGCCCTTCCTCACGTGAGCAGTTCTTC.

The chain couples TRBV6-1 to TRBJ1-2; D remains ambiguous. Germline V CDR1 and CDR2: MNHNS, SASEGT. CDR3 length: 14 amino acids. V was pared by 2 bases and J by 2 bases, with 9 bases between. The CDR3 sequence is CASSESVPNYGYTF. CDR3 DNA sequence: TGTGCCAGCAGTGAAAGCGTACCCAACTATGGCTACACCTTC.

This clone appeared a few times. Here the CDR3 DNA reads TGTGCCAGCTTAACCCGGACAGGGGGGTTGCACGCTGAAGCTTTCTTT. It is translated as CASLTRTGGLHAEAFF. This chain connects TRBV2 to TRBJ1-1, with TRBD1 matching over 10 bases. The J segment lost 6 bases and the V segment lost 8 bases, leaving 15 bases of the junction unmatched. The CDR3 loop spans 16 amino acids. Germline V gives CDR1 SNHLY, CDR2 FYNNEI.

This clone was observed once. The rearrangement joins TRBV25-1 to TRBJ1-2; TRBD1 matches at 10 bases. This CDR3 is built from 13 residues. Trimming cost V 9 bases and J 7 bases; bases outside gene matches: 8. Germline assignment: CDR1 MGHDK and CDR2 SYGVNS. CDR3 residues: CASLPGQGFGYTF. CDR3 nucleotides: TGTGCCAGTCTACCGGGACAGGGGTTTGGCTACACCTTC.

The CDR3 nucleotides are TGTGCCAGCAGCGCACAAGCGGGCTCCAGTTACGAGCAGTACTTC. This gives the protein CASSAQAGSSYEQYF. The rearrangement uses TRBV7-2 and TRBJ2-7, with a weak D call TRBD2 (6 bases). The V and J ends lost 5 bases and 4 bases respectively, with 18 bases between them. The CDR3 is 15 residues long. The germline V gene has CDR1 SGHTA and CDR2 FQGNSA.

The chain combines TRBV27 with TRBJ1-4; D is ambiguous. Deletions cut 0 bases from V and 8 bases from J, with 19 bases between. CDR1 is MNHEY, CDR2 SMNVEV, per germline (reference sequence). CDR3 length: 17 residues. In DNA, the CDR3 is TGTGCCAGCAGTTTATCGTGGGGAGGAAGGAGTCGGGAAAAACTGTTTTTT. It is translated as CASSLSWGGRSREKLFF. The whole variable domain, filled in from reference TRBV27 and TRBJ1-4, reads EAQVTQNPRYLITVTGKKLTVTCSQNMNHEYMSWYRQDPGLGLRQIYYSMNVEVTDKGDVPEGYKVSRKEKRNFPLILESPSPNQTSLYFCASSLSWGGRSREKLFFGSGTQLSVL.

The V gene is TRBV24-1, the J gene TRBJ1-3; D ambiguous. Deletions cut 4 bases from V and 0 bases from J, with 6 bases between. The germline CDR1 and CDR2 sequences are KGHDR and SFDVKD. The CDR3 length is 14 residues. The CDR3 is CATSEIRSGNTIYF. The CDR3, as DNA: TGTGCCACCAGTGAGATCCGCTCTGGAAACACCATATATTTT.

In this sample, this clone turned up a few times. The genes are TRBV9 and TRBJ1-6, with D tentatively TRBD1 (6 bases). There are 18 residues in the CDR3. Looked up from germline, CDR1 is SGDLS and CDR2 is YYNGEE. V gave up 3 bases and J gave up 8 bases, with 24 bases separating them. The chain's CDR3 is CASSGTLSSGGRDSPLHF. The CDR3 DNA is TGTGCCAGCAGCGGGACGTTGTCGAGCGGGGGGCGGGATTCACCCCTCCACTTT.

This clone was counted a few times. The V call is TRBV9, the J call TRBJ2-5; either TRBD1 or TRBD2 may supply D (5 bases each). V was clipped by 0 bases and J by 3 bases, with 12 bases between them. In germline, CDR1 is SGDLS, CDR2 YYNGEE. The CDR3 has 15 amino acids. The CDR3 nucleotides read TGTGCCAGCAGCGTAGTCGGGACCACAAAAGAGACCCAGTACTTC. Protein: CASSVVGTTKETQYF.